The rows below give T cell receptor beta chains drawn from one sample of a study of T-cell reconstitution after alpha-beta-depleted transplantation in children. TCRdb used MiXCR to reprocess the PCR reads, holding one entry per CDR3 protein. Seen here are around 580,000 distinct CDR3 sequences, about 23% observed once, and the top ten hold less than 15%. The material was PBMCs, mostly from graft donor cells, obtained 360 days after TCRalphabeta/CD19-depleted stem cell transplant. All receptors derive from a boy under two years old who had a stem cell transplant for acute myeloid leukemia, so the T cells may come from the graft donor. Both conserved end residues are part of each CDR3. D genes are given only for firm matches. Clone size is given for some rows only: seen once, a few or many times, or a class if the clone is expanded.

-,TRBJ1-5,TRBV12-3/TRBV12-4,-,CASSAGTAPASNQPQHF,TGTGCCAGCAGTGCAGGGACCGCCCCGGCGAGCAATCAGCCCCAGCATTTT
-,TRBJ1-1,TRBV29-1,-,CSVESLRTNTEAFF,TGCAGCGTTGAATCGCTACGTACCAACACTGAAGCTTTCTTT
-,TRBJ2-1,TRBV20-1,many,CSARRYSYNEQFF,TGCAGTGCGAGACGGTACTCCTACAATGAGCAGTTCTTC
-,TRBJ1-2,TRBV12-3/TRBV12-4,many,CASTLRDYGYTF,TGTGCCAGCACCCTAAGGGATTATGGCTACACCTTC
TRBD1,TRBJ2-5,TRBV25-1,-,CASSELGQGAILKETQYF,TGTGCCAGCAGTGAACTAGGACAGGGGGCAATCCTAAAAGAGACCCAGTACTTC
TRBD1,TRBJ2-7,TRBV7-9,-,CASSSDNRGYEQYF,TGTGCCAGCAGCTCAGATAACAGGGGCTACGAGCAGTACTTC
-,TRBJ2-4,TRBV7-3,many,CASSPKTGNIQYF,TGTGCCAGCAGCCCCAAGACAGGAAACATTCAGTACTTC
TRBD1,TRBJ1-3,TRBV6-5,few,CASSYGQGMGNTIYF,TGTGCCAGCAGTTACGGACAGGGGATGGGAAACACCATATATTTT
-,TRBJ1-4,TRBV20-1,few,CSARNVLYEKLFF,TGCAGTGCCCGCAACGTACTTTATGAAAAACTGTTTTTT
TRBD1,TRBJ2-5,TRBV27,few,CASSTGTGGRLDHQETQYF,TGTGCCAGCAGTACCGGGACAGGGGGGCGTTTGGACCACCAAGAGACCCAGTACTTC
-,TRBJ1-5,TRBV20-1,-,CSAIPRASNQPQHF,TGCAGTGCTATCCCGCGGGCTAGCAATCAGCCCCAGCATTTT
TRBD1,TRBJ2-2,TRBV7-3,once,CASSLEGHGTGFRVGELFF,TGTGCCAGCAGCTTAGAGGGACACGGGACAGGCTTCAGGGTCGGGGAGCTGTTTTTT
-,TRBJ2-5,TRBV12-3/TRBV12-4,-,CASSSTRQETQYF,TGTGCCAGCAGTTCCACTAGACAAGAGACCCAGTACTTC
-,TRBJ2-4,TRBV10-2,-,CASKAAIAKNIQYF,TGCGCCAGCAAGGCAGCTATAGCCAAAAACATTCAGTACTTC
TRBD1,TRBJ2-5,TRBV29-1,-,CSVEGDRALLRVTQYF,TGCAGCGTTGAAGGTGACAGGGCACTTCTTCGTGTGACCCAGTACTTC
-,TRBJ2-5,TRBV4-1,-,CASSQDVPSQGTQYF,TGCGCCAGCAGCCAAGATGTCCCGTCCCAAGGGACCCAGTACTTC
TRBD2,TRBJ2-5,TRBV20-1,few,CSASRVAGVQETQYF,TGCAGTGCTAGTCGGGTAGCGGGGGTCCAAGAGACCCAGTACTTC
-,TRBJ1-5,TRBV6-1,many,CASSATRDSNQPQHF,TGTGCCAGCAGTGCTACCCGGGACAGCAATCAGCCCCAGCATTTT
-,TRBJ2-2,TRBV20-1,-,CSARAPIQGYGELFF,TGCAGTGCTAGAGCGCCGATCCAGGGGTACGGGGAGCTGTTTTTT
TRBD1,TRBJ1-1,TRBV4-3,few,CASSQVMRTGVLGDTEAFF,TGCGCCAGCAGCCAAGTAATGCGGACAGGGGTTTTAGGGGACACTGAAGCTTTCTTT
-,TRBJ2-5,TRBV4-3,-,CASSQGIGQNQETQYF,TGCGCCAGCAGCCAAGGAATAGGACAGAATCAAGAGACCCAGTACTTC
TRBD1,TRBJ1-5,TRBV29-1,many,CSVGDRLGQPQHF,TGCAGCGTTGGGGACAGGTTGGGTCAGCCCCAGCATTTT
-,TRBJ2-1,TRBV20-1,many,CSARPYYNEQFF,TGCAGTGCCCGACCCTACTACAATGAGCAGTTCTTC
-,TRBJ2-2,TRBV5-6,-,CASSLLRGNPTGELFF,TGTGCCAGCAGCTTGCTCCGGGGCAATCCCACCGGGGAGCTGTTTTTT
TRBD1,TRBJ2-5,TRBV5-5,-,CASSLSTGGRGETQYF,TGTGCCAGCAGCTTGTCTACAGGGGGGCGAGGGGAGACCCAGTACTTC
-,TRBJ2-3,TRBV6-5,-,CASSYFSVSGLSDTQYF,TGTGCCAGCAGTTACTTTTCCGTCTCGGGTCTGTCAGATACGCAGTATTTT
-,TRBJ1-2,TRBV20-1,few,CSARDPGTVYGYTF,TGCAGTGCTAGAGATCCTGGGACGGTCTATGGCTACACCTTC